The T cell receptor (beta chain) under discussion was sequenced for a study of T cell changes during pregnancy in multiple sclerosis. Assay: immunoSEQ multiplex PCR; the TCRdb copy retains only in-frame clones and omits some. Of about 76,000 clones in the sample, approximately 92% were seen once. The sample consisted of peripheral blood, taken after pregnancy. The sequence was collected from a female donor in good health, enrolled as a control in a pregnancy study.

CDR3 DNA sequence: TGTGCCAGCAGCTTTCCGGTCAGGGCCGGGGAGCTGTTTTTT. This codes for CASSFPVRAGELFF. The chain is built from TRBV7-8 and TRBJ2-2; D possibly corresponds to TRBD1 (5 bases). Germline CDR1 reads SGHVS; CDR2 reads FQNEAQ. The CDR3 is 14 residues long. Deletions cut 3 bases from V and 6 bases from J, with 11 bases between.